This T cell receptor (beta chain) originates from a study of T cell repertoires in aging, cancer and after chemotherapy. Findings of the study overall: The repertoire data cannot show anything about immunological memory following chemotherapy.

Peripheral blood genomic DNA, not sorted cells or RNA, was the template. TRB rearrangements spanning V, D and J were amplified using mixed TRB-A/B primers. Using its own MiXCR run on the multiplex PCR reads, TCRdb lists one record per CDR3 protein. The sample contains approximately 7,800 distinct CDR3 sequences, roughly two fifths of which appear only once. CDR3 size: 17 residues. V dropped 2 bases and J dropped 1 base, with 18 bases sitting between them. In germline, CDR1 is MNHNY, CDR2 SVGAGI (reference sequence). Turning to this clonotype: Its antigen is still unknown.

The sample was blood. The gene calls are TRBV6-6 and TRBJ2-7; either TRBD1 or TRBD2 may fit D (5 bases each). This TCR was recovered from a human donor in good health. The CDR3 DNA reads as TGTGCCAGCAGTTACCCCGAGGGGCTGATTACATCCTACGAGCAGTACTTC. Its translation: CASSYPEGLITSYEQYF.